A selection of T cell receptor beta chains follows, all from one sample in a study of T cells after yellow fever vaccination. Each CDR3 protein gets one entry after TCRdb re-called the 5' RACE reads with MiXCR. The data hold roughly 160,000 distinct CDR3 sequences, with over 7% observed a single time. Material: CD8+ T cells sorted from PBMCs, obtained 45 days after the yellow fever booster vaccination. The receptor source for this set is a man between 18 and 29 years old who received the YFV17D yellow fever vaccine. The CDR3 runs from the conserved cysteine through the conserved F or W. D genes are given only for firm matches. Not every row has a clone size; where given, it reads once, few, many or a size class.

CDR3 protein	CDR3 DNA	clone size	V gene	J gene	D gene
CASSETPGQGSGELFF	TGTGCCAGCAGCGAAACCCCCGGACAGGGATCCGGGGAGCTGTTTTTT	medium-sized	TRBV6-4	TRBJ2-2	TRBD1
CASSPGTGIFADTQYF	TGTGCCAGCAGTCCCGGGACAGGGATTTTCGCAGATACGCAGTATTTT	.	TRBV27	TRBJ2-3	TRBD1
CASSFPGLAEGFF	TGTGCCAGCAGTTTTCCGGGACTAGCGGAGGGGTTCTTC	many	TRBV12-3/TRBV12-4	TRBJ2-1	TRBD2
CASSQIAGGSTDTQYF	TGTGCCAGCAGCCAGATAGCGGGGGGGTCCACAGATACGCAGTATTTT	few	TRBV7-2	TRBJ2-3	TRBD2
CASSPRFISGTSSNQPQHF	TGCGCCAGCAGCCCCCGCTTCATTTCCGGGACCTCGAGCAATCAGCCCCAGCATTTT	few	TRBV4-3	TRBJ1-5	.
CASSATSLNRGEQFF	TGTGCCAGCAGCGCGACGAGCCTCAATCGGGGTGAGCAGTTCTTC	few	TRBV11-2	TRBJ2-1	.
CASSLRDEQFF	TGTGCCAGCAGCTTGCGGGATGAGCAGTTCTTC	many	TRBV11-2	TRBJ2-1	.
CASSSDRADTEAFF	TGTGCCAGCAGCTCCGACAGGGCGGACACTGAAGCTTTCTTT	.	TRBV7-9	TRBJ1-1	TRBD1
CASSLSPLGVNQPQHF	TGTGCCAGCAGTTTATCACCGTTAGGTGTCAATCAGCCCCAGCATTTT	.	TRBV27	TRBJ1-5	.
CASSQEYTQETQYF	TGCGCCAGCAGCCAAGAATACACCCAAGAGACCCAGTACTTC	.	TRBV4-1	TRBJ2-5	.
CASNLGDTQYF	TGTGCCAGTAATCTTGGAGATACGCAGTATTTT	.	TRBV19	TRBJ2-3	.
CASSQVLNYGYTF	TGTGCCAGCAGCCAAGTCCTTAACTATGGCTACACCTTC	few	TRBV14	TRBJ1-2	.
CASSQGTARIYEQYF	TGCGCCAGCAGCCAGGGGACAGCGAGGATTTACGAGCAGTACTTC	.	TRBV4-3	TRBJ2-7	TRBD1
CASSLESGGQETQYF	TGTGCCAGCAGTTTGGAGAGCGGGGGCCAAGAGACCCAGTACTTC	.	TRBV12-3/TRBV12-4	TRBJ2-5	TRBD2
CASSQDPRGSNSYNEQFF	TGTGCCAGCAGCCAAGATCCAAGGGGCTCAAACAGCTACAATGAGCAGTTCTTC	.	TRBV4-2	TRBJ2-1	.
CASSGLAGRETQYF	TGTGCCAGCAGTGGACTAGCGGGGAGGGAGACCCAGTACTTC	few	TRBV12-3/TRBV12-4	TRBJ2-5	TRBD2